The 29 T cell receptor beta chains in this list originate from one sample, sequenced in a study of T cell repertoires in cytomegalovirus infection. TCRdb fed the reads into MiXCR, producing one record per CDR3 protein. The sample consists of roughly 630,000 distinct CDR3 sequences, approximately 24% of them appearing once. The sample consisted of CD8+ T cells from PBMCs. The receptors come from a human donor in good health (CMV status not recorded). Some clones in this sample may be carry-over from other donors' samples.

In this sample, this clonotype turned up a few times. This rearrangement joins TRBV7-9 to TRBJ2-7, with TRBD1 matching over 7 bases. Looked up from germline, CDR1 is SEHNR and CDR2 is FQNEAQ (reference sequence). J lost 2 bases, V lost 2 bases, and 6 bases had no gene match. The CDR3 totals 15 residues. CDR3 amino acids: CASSLTSGTAYEQYF. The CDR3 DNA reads TGTGCCAGCAGCTTAACCTCCGGGACAGCCTACGAGCAGTACTTC.

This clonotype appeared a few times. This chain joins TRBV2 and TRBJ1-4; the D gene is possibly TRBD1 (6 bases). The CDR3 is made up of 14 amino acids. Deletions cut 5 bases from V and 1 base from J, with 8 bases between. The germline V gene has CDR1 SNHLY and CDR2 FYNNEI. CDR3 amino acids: CASSYRETNEKLFF. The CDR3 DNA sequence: TGTGCCAGCAGTTACAGGGAAACTAATGAAAAACTGTTTTTT. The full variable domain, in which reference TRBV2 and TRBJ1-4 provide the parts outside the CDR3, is EPEVTQTPSHQVTQMGQEVILRCVPISNHLYFYWYRQILGQKVEFLVSFYNNEISEKSEIFDDQFSVERPDGSNFTLKIRSTKLEDSAMYFCASSYRETNEKLFFGSGTQLSVL.

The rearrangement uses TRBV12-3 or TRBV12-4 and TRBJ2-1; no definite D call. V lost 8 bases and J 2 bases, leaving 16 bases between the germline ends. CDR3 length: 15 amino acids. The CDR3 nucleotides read TGTGCCAGCTTAACTACAGCTCAAGCCTACAATGAGCAGTTCTTC. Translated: CASLTTAQAYNEQFF.

The CDR3 is CASSYSSRGGQFF. CDR3 sequence (DNA): TGTGCCAGCAGTTACTCGAGCAGGGGCGGGCAGTTCTTC. This rearrangement joins TRBV6-5 to TRBJ2-1; maybe TRBD1 (6 bases). Germline values: CDR1 MNHEY, CDR2 SVGAGI. This CDR3 comprises 13 residues. Trimming stripped 0 bases from V and 12 bases from J, with 12 bases between.

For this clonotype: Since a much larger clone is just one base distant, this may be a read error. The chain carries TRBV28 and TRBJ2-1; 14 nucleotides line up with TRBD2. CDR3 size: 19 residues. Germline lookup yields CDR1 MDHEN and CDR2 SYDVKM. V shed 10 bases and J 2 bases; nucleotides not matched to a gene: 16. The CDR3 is CANTPGTSGGLPAYNEQFF. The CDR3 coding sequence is TGTGCCAACACTCCTGGGACTAGCGGGGGCCTCCCTGCCTACAATGAGCAGTTCTTC.

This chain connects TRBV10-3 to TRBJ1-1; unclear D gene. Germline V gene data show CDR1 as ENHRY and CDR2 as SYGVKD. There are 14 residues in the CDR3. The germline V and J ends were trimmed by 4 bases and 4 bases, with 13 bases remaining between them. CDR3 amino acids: CAISGDGLSTEAFF. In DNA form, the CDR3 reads TGTGCCATCAGTGGGGATGGGCTGAGCACTGAAGCTTTCTTT.

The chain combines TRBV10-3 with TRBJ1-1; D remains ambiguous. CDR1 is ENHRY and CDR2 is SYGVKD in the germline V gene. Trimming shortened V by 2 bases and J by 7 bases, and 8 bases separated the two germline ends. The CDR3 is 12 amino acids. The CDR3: CAISETDIEAFF. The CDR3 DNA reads TGTGCCATCAGTGAGACTGATATTGAAGCTTTCTTT.

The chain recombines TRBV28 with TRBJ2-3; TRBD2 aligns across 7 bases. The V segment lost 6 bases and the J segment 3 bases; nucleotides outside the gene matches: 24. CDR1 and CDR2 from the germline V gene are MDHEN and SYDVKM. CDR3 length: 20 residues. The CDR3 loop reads CASRGVNGGSALGWTDTQYF. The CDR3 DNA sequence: TGTGCCAGCAGAGGGGTCAATGGCGGGAGTGCTCTCGGTTGGACAGATACGCAGTATTTT.

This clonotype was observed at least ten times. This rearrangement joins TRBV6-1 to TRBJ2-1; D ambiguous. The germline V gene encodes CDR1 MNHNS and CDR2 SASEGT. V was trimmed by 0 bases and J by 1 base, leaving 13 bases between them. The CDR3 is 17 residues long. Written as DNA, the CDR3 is TGTGCCAGCAGTGAAGCGCTTCGATGGGTGTCCTACAATGAGCAGTTCTTC. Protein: CASSEALRWVSYNEQFF.

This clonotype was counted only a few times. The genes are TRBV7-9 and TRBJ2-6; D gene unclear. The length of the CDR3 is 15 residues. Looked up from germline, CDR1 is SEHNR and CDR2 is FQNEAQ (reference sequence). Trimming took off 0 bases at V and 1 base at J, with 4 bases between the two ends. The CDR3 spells CASSLAASGANVLTF. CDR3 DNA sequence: TGTGCCAGCAGCTTAGCGGCTTCTGGGGCCAACGTCCTGACTTTC.

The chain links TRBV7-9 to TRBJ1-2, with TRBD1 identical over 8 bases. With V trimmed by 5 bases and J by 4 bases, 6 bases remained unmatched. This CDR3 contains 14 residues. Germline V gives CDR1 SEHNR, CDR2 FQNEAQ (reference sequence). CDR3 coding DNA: TGTGCCAGCAGCCCTCCGGGACAGGCCTATGGCTACACCTTC. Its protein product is CASSPPGQAYGYTF.

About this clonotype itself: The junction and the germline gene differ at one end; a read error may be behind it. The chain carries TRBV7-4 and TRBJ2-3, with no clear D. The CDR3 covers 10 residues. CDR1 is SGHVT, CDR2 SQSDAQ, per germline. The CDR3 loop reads CVSSLYTQYF. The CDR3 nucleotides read TGTGTCAGCAGCTTATATACGCAGTATTTT.

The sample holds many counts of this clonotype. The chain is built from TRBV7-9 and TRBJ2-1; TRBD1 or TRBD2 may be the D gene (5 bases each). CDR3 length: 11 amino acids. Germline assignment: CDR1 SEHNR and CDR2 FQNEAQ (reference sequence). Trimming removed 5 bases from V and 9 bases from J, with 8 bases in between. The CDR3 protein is CASSQGTEQFF. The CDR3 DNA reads TGTGCCAGCAGCCAAGGGACTGAGCAGTTCTTC. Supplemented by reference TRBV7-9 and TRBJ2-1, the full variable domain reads DTGVSQNPRHKITKRGQNVTFRCDPISEHNRLYWYRQTLGQGPEFLTYFQNEAQLEKSRLLSDRFSAERPKGSFSTLEIQRTEQGDSAMYLCASSQGTEQFFGPGTRLTVL.

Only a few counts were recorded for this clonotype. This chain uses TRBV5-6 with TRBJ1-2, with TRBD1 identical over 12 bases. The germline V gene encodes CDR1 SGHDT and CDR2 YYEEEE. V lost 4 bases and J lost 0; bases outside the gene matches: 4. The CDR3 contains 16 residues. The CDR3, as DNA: TGTGCCAGCAGCCCGGGACAGGGGGCCTCTAACTATGGCTACACCTTC. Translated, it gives CASSPGQGASNYGYTF.

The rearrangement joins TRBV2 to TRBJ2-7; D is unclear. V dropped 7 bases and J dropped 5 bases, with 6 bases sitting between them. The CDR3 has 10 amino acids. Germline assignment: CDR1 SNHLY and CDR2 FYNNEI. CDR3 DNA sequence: TGTGCCAGCAAGGGCAACGAGCAGTACGTC. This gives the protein CASKGNEQYV.

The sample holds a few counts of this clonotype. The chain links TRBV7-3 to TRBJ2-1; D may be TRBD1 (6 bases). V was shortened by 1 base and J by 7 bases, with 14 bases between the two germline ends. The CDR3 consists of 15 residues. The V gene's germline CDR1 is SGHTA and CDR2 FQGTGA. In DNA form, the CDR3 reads TGTGCCAGCAGCTTAATGGGGGCCCAAATGAATGAGCAGTTCTTC. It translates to CASSLMGAQMNEQFF.

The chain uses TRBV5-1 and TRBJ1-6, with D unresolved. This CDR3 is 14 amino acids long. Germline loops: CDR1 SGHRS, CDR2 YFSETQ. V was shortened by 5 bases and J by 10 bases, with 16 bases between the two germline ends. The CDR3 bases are TGCGCCAGCAGACCTACCTCGCAAGACTCACCCCTCCACTTT. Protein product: CASRPTSQDSPLHF. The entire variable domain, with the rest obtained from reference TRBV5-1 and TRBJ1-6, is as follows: KAGVTQTPRYLIKTRGQQVTLSCSPISGHRSVSWYQQTPGQGLQFLFEYFSETQRNKGNFPGRFSGRQFSNSRSEMNVSTLELGDSALYLCASRPTSQDSPLHFGNGTRLTVT.

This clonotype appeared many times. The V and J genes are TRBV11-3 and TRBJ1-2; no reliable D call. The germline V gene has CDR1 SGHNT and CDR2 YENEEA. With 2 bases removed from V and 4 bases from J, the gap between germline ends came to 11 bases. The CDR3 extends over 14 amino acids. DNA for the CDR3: TGTGCCAGCAGCTTAATTGGAGACTCCTATGGCTACACCTTC. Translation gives CASSLIGDSYGYTF.

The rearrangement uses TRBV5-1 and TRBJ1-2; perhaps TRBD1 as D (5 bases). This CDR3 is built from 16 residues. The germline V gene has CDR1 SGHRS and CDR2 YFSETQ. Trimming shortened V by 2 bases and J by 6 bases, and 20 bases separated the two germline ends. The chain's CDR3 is CASSFTQTAFGHGYTF. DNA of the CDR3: TGCGCCAGCAGCTTTACGCAGACAGCCTTCGGTCATGGCTACACCTTC.

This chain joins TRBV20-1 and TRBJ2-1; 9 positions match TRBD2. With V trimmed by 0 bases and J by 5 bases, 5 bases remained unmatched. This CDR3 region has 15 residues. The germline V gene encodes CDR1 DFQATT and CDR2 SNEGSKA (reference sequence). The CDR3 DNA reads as TGCAGTGCTAGAGATCCTAGCGGGGCCCACAATGAGCAGTTCTTC. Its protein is CSARDPSGAHNEQFF.

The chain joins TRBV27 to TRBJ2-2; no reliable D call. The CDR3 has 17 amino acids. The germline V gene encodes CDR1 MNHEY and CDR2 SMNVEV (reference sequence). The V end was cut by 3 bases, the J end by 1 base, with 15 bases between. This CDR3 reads CASSLFPPHENTGELFF. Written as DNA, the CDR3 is TGTGCCAGCAGTTTGTTCCCCCCCCACGAGAACACCGGGGAGCTGTTTTTT.

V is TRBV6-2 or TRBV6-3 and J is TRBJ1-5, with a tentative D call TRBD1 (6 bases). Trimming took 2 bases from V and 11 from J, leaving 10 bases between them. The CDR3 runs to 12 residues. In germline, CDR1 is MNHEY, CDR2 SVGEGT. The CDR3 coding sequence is TGTGCCAGCAGTTACATATGGACAGCCCAGCATTTT. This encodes CASSYIWTAQHF.

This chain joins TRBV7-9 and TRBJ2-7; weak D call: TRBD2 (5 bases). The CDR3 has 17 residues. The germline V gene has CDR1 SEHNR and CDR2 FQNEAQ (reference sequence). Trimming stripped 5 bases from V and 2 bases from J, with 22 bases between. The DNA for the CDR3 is TGTGCCAGCAGCCCCAAGTTAGAGGGAGTGGGTGCCTACGAGCAGTACGTC. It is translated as CASSPKLEGVGAYEQYV.

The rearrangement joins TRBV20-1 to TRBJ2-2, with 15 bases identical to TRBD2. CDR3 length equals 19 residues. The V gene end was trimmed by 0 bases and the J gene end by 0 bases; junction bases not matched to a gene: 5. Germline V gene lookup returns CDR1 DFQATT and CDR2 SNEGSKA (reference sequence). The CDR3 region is CSARDRGLAGGPNTGELFF. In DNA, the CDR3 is TGCAGTGCTAGAGATAGAGGACTAGCGGGGGGGCCGAACACCGGGGAGCTGTTTTTT.

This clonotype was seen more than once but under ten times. CDR3 in DNA: TGTGCCAGCAGTGTTGCGGGGGGCAGCACAGATACGCAGTATTTT. Translation gives CASSVAGGSTDTQYF. This chain connects TRBV25-1 to TRBJ2-3, with TRBD2 matching over 8 bases. CDR1 and CDR2 from the germline V gene are MGHDK and SYGVNS. With 4 bases clipped from V and 0 bases from J, the junction kept 3 bases outside the gene matches. The CDR3 sequence is 15 residues long.

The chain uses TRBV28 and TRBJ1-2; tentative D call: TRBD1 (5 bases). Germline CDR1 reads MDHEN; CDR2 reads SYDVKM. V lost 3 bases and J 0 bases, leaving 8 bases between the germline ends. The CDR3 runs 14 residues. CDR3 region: CASSFTGSNYGYTF. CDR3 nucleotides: TGTGCCAGCAGTTTTACAGGTTCTAACTATGGCTACACCTTC.

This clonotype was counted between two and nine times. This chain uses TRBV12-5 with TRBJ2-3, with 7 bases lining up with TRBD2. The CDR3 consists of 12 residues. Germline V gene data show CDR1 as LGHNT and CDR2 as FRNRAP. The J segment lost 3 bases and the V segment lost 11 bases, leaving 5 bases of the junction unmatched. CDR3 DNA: TGTGCTGGGAGGGGTGAGACAGATACGCAGTATTTT. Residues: CAGRGETDTQYF. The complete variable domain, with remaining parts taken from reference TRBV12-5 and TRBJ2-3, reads DARVTQTPRHKVTEMGQEVTMRCQPILGHNTVFWYRQTMMQGLELLAYFRNRAPLDDSGMPKDRFSAEMPDATLATLKIQPSEPRDSAVYFCAGRGETDTQYFGPGTRLTVL.

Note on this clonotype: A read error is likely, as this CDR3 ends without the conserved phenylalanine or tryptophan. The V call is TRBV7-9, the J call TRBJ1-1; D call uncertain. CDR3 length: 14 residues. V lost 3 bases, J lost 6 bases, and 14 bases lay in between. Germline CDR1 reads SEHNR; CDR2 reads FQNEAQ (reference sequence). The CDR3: CASSFPGDRPEAFL. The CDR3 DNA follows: TGTGCCAGCAGCTTCCCGGGCGACCGCCCTGAAGCTTTCCTT.

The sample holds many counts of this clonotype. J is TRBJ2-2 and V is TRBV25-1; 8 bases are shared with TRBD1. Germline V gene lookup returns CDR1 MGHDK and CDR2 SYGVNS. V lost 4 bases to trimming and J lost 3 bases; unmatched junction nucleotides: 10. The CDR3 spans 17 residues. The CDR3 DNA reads TGTGCCAGCAGTGCCCGAGGACAGGGCCCGGACACCGGGGAGCTGTTTTTT. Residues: CASSARGQGPDTGELFF.